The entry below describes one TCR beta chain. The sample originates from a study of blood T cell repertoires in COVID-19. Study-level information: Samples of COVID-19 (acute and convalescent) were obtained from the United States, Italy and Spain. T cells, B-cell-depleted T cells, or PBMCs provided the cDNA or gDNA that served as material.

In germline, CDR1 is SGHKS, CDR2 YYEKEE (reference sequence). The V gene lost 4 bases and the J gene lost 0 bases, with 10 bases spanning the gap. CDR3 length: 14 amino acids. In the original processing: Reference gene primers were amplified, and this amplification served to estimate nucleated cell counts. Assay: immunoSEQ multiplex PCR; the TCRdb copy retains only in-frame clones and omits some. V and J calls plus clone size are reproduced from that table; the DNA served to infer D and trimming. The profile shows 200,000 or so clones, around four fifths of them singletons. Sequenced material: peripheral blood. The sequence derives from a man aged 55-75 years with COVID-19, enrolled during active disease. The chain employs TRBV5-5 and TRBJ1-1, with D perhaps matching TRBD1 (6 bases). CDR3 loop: CASSGTGMNTEAFF. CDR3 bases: TGTGCCAGCAGCGGAACAGGGATGAACACTGAAGCTTTCTTT.